This T cell receptor beta chain derives from a study of post-analysis software for immune sequencing data. Overall study context: The courses of disease that were included comprised relapsing-remitting, secondary progressive and progressive-relapsing multiple sclerosis. General observations from the study: Relative to controls, patients had about 5 TRBV segments at higher frequency, with TRBV5-6, TRBV5-1 and TRBV20-1 among these.

Concerning this clonotype itself: What it recognizes is unknown.

Sequencing libraries made from TCR beta cDNA carried unique molecular identifiers. Via MiXCR, TCRdb re-called the PCR reads, giving one row per CDR3 protein. Altogether about 200,000 distinct CDR3 sequences are present, approximately 30% being singletons, with the ten largest covering 3% to 3.5%. The junction had 4 bases not matched to a gene; V was cut back by 3 bases and J by 3 bases. The CDR3 spans 14 residues. The sequence derives from a girl younger than 18 with multiple sclerosis. The V gene is TRBV12-3 or TRBV12-4, the J gene TRBJ1-1; 7 bases match TRBD1. The sample was blood. In nucleotides, the CDR3 is TGTGCCAGCAGTTTTAGCAGGGGGGACACTGAAGCTTTCTTT. This codes for CASSFSRGDTEAFF.